The clone carrying this T cell receptor (beta chain) came up a few times. Antigen specificity is unknown. The sample belongs to a study of beta chain features in type 1 diabetes. Investigators reverse transcribed all isolated RNA, so they sequenced expressed TCRB transcripts. Assay: immunoSEQ multiplex PCR; the TCRdb copy retains only in-frame clones and omits some. The repertoire includes roughly 450,000 clones, approximately 10% of them detected once, and about 0.042% sits in the top ten. In germline, CDR1 is LGHNA, CDR2 YSLEER. After removal of 4 bases from V and 8 bases from J, the junction contained 13 bases not matched to a gene. The CDR3 consists of 16 residues. CD45RO/CCR7/CD25/CD127/CD95/CD27 staining was used to isolate CD4+ naive, central memory, regulatory and stem cell-like memory cells by sorting. Study results and limitations: The influence of HLA type on TCRB rearrangement stayed undetermined. All four CD4+ subsets of Type 1 diabetes patients contained TCRB CDR3s that were moderately but significantly shorter.

This clonotype was obtained from a woman under 30 in good health. The chain couples TRBV4-3 to TRBJ2-1; 8 nucleotides match TRBD2. The sample was naive CD4+ T cells from blood. The CDR3 protein is CASSLESASGSHEQFF. CDR3 sequence (DNA): TGCGCCAGCAGCCTCGAGTCTGCTAGCGGGTCCCATGAGCAGTTCTTC.